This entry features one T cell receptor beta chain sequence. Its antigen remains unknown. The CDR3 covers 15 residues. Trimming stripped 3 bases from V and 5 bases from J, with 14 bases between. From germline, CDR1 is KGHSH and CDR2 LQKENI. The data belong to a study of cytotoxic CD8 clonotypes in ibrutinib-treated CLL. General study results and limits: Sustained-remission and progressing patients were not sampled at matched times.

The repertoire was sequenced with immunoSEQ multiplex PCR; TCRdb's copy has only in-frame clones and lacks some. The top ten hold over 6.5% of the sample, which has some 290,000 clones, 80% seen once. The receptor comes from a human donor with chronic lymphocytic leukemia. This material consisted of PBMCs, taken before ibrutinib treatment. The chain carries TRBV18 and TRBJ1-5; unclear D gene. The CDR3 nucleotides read TGTGCCAGCTCACCGCGCGGATTTTCCGATCAGCCCCAGCATTTT. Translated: CASSPRGFSDQPQHF. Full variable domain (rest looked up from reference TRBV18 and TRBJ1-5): NAGVMQNPRHLVRRRGQEARLRCSPMKGHSHVYWYRQLPEEGLKFMVYLQKENIIDESGMPKERFSAEFPKEGPSILRIQQVVRGDSAAYFCASSPRGFSDQPQHFGDGTRLSIL.